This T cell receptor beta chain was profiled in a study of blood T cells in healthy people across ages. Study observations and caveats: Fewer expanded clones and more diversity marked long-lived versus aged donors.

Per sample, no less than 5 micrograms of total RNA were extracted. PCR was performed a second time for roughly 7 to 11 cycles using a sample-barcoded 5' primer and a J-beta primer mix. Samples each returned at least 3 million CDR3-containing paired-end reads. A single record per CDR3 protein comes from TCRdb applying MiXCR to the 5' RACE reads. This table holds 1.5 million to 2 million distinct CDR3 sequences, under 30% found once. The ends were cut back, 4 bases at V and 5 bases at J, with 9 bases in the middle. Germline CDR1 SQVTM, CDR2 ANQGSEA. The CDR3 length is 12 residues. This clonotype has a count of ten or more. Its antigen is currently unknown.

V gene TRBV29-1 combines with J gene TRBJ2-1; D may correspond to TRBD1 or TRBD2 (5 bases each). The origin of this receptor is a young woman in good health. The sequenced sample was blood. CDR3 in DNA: TGCAGCGTTGGGGGACGGCACAATGAGCAGTTCTTC. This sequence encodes CSVGGRHNEQFF.